Below are 8 T cell receptor beta chains sequenced from a single sample in a study of T cell responses to AZD1222 COVID-19 vaccine (dated by TCRdb to the early 2020s). This sample's time point label indicates: about 28 days (+/-7) after the second vaccine dose. Library preparation employed the immunoSEQ multiplex PCR assay. The immuneACCESS repertoire file appears here via TCRdb, limited to in-frame rearrangements. These files lack a portion of the clones; in checked studies, under half of the deficit traces to unresolved V genes, and the cause of the others is not known. This sample gives tens of thousands of clones in total; about 88% of them show up just once. The ten largest clones take up 7% to 10% of the sample. The sequencing used peripheral blood, collected 28 days after the second AZD1222 dose. The receptors stem from an adult who received the AZD1222 COVID-19 vaccine.

The rearrangement uses TRBV6-1 and TRBJ1-1, with a possible D match to TRBD1 (6 bases). The CDR3 is made up of 15 amino acids. The V and J ends lost 1 base and 5 bases respectively, with 14 bases between them. The germline V gene encodes CDR1 MNHNS and CDR2 SASEGT. The CDR3 DNA reads TGTGCCAGCAGTGAAGTAACAGGGATGGGAACTGAAGCTTTCTTT. This gives the protein CASSEVTGMGTEAFF.

The chain joins TRBV6-1 to TRBJ1-1; 11 positions agree with TRBD1. V shed 2 bases, J shed 6 bases, and the junction held 8 bases outside the gene matches. Germline V gene sequence: CDR1 MNHNS, CDR2 SASEGT. The CDR3 has 16 amino acids. Here the CDR3 reads CASSERTGGQGAEAFF. The CDR3 nucleotides are TGTGCCAGCAGTGAAAGGACAGGGGGCCAGGGTGCTGAAGCTTTCTTT.

The V call is TRBV3-1 (or the pseudogene TRBV3-2), the J call TRBJ2-3; no firm D call. V lost 2 bases to trimming and J lost 2 bases, with 8 bases between them. This CDR3 is 14 amino acids long. CDR1 and CDR2 from the germline V gene are LGHDT and YNNKEL (reference sequence). The CDR3 DNA follows: TGTGCCAGCAGCCAAATAACAAACACAGATACGCAGTATTTT. Amino acid sequence: CASSQITNTDTQYF.

The rearrangement uses TRBV6-2 or TRBV6-3 and TRBJ2-2; no clear D. The CDR3 runs to 12 residues. Trimming took off 4 bases at V and 8 bases at J, with 8 bases between the two ends. Germline CDR1 and CDR2: MNHEY and SVGEGT. The CDR3 DNA follows: TGTGCCAGCAGTTCCGACGGGGGGGAGCTGTTTTTT. Translation: CASSSDGGELFF.

The chain employs TRBV6-2 or TRBV6-3 and TRBJ2-7; D ambiguous. Germline V gene lookup returns CDR1 MNHEY and CDR2 SVGEGT. V lost 0 bases to trimming and J lost 3 bases, with 12 bases between them. This CDR3 spans 15 amino acids. CDR3 bases: TGTGCCAGCAGTTACTCGGAGTCGGAACGCTACGAGCAGTACTTC. Translation: CASSYSESERYEQYF.

The V gene is TRBV10-3, the J gene TRBJ2-2; 11 bases are a match to TRBD1. The CDR3 contains 17 residues. CDR1 is ENHRY, CDR2 SYGVKD, per germline. V lost 5 bases, J lost 0 bases, and 5 bases stayed unmatched. DNA of the CDR3: TGTGCCATCAGTCGGGAGGACAGGGGGCCGAACACCGGGGAGCTGTTTTTT. Amino acids: CAISREDRGPNTGELFF.

The sample holds one count of this clone. This chain joins TRBV6-1 and TRBJ1-6; no reliable D call. V shed 2 bases and J shed 7 bases, with 9 bases lying between them. Germline CDR1 and CDR2: MNHNS and SASEGT. CDR3 length: 14 residues. CDR3 bases: TGTGCCAGCAGTGAAAGGCCGGGGAATTCACCCCTCCACTTT. Amino acids: CASSERPGNSPLHF.

The J gene is TRBJ1-4, the V gene TRBV18, with 8 bases fitting TRBD1. The CDR3 is made up of 15 amino acids. The germline V gene encodes CDR1 KGHSH and CDR2 LQKENI. The V segment lost 4 bases and the J segment 7 bases; nucleotides outside the gene matches: 8. Here the CDR3 reads CASSLDRGPSEKLFF. CDR3 coding DNA: TGTGCCAGCTCACTAGACAGGGGACCTAGTGAAAAACTGTTTTTT.